The TCR beta chain under discussion was sequenced for a study of blood T cell repertoires in COVID-19. There are 18 residues in the CDR3. V dropped 2 bases and J dropped 5; count of bases not matched to a gene: 14. Germline V lookup: CDR1 MNHEY, CDR2 SMNVEV (reference sequence). TCRdb's copy holds only in-frame clones and misses some; the assay was immunoSEQ multiplex PCR. Here the sample spans roughly 240,000 clones, about 83% being singletons. All enrollees were roughly 18 to 89 years old and from about 25 US areas. Participant reports of clinical history set cohort assignment. Up to 2 weeks before entering the study, exposed participants had met a COVID-19 case.

Sequencing was performed on PBMCs or T cells enriched from blood (not recorded which). This TCR was sampled from a woman in her 40s who had been exposed to COVID-19. The V and J genes are TRBV27 and TRBJ2-1, with TRBD2 identical over 8 bases. The CDR3 nucleotides are TGTGCCAGCAGTTTACTCCACCACAAGGCGGGGGGCAACAATGAGCAGTTCTTC. Translation: CASSLLHHKAGGNNEQFF.